This T cell receptor (beta chain) came from a study of shared clonotypes between healthy human individuals. Study context: Participating donors consisted of a couple of women and three men aged 18 to 49.

Germline loops: CDR1 MDHEN, CDR2 SYDVKM. The CDR3 sequence is 15 residues long. V was shortened by 4 bases and J by 0 bases, with 13 bases between the two germline ends. Sequencing used immunoSEQ multiplex PCR; TCRdb keeps in-frame clones, though not all of them. The table records around 1,100,000 clones, approximately 77% of them present only once. The chain combines TRBV28 with TRBJ2-7; no firm D call. The sequence came from a man in his late teens or twenties in good health. Some clones in this sample may be carry-over from other donors' samples. The material sequenced was memory CD4+ T cells from PBMCs. Sample subset: CD45RA-negative fraction. CDR3 DNA: TGTGCCAGCAGTTCCCCCGTCTTCAGCTCCTACGAGCAGTACTTC. Its protein product is CASSSPVFSSYEQYF.